The 28 T cell receptor beta chains in this list originate from one sample, sequenced in a study of graft-versus-host responses after intestinal transplantation. These receptors have no identified antigens. TCRdb keeps only in-frame clones here, not all; method: immunoSEQ multiplex PCR. The sample shows about 120,000 clones, approximately 95% of them seen only once. The sample consisted of unstimulated CD4+ T cells sorted from spleen or lymph node cells, taken before intestinal transplant. These TCRs come from a human donor who received an intestinal transplant.

The chain links TRBV11-2 to TRBJ2-3; possible D gene TRBD1, 7 bases. Trimming removed 6 bases from V and 2 bases from J, with 15 bases in between. There are 15 residues in the CDR3. CDR1 and CDR2 from the germline V gene are SGHAT and FQNNGV. This CDR3 reads CASRRRGLFTDTQYF. The CDR3 DNA sequence: TGTGCCAGCAGACGGAGGGGGCTTTTCACAGATACGCAGTATTTT.

The rearrangement links TRBV5-1 to TRBJ2-3, with 8 nucleotides matching TRBD2. This CDR3 has 17 amino acids. Germline V gene data show CDR1 as SGHRS and CDR2 as YFSETQ. J was trimmed by 6 bases and V by 3 bases; bases with no gene match: 15. DNA of the CDR3: TGCGCCAGCAGCTCGCCATCCGGACTAGCCTGGCGGGATACGCAGTATTTT. Its protein is CASSSPSGLAWRDTQYF.

A word on this clone: Compared with germline, one end of the junction differs, possibly owing to a read error. This chain uses TRBV7-7 with TRBJ2-7; D remains unclear. Germline-derived CDR1 and CDR2 are SSHAT and FNYEAQ (reference sequence). CDR3 length: 13 amino acids. The CDR3 DNA reads as TGTGCTAGCAGTCTAGAGGTCGGAAGCGAGCAGTACTTC. Residues: CASSLEVGSEQYF.

This chain connects TRBV11-2 to TRBJ2-2; a weak D match, TRBD2 (5 bases). The CDR3 runs 15 residues. The V and J ends lost 3 bases and 5 bases respectively, with 13 bases between them. Germline V lookup: CDR1 SGHAT, CDR2 FQNNGV. The CDR3 here is CASSFTRSHTGELFF. CDR3 DNA sequence: TGTGCCAGCAGCTTCACTAGGAGCCATACCGGGGAGCTGTTTTTT.

V gene TRBV18 combines with J gene TRBJ1-1; D not resolved. CDR3 size: 15 residues. Germline V CDR1 and CDR2: KGHSH, LQKENI. V was shortened by 1 base and J by 2 bases, with 11 bases between the two germline ends. This CDR3 reads CASSPLQEINTEAFF. In DNA form, the CDR3 reads TGTGCCAGCTCACCACTTCAGGAGATAAACACTGAAGCTTTCTTT.

This clone has a single count. V gene TRBV11-2 combines with J gene TRBJ1-1, with 9 bases fitting TRBD1. V shed 5 bases, J shed 1 base, and the junction held 8 bases outside the gene matches. In germline, CDR1 is SGHAT, CDR2 FQNNGV. The CDR3 loop spans 16 amino acids. The CDR3 sequence: CASSIGQGRSNTEAFF. In DNA, the CDR3 is TGTGCCAGCAGCATCGGACAGGGGCGATCGAACACTGAAGCTTTCTTT.

The chain links TRBV5-6 to TRBJ1-4, with no clear D. Trimming took 0 bases from V and 8 from J, leaving 11 bases between them. Per germline, CDR1 SGHDT and CDR2 YYEEEE. The CDR3 has 14 amino acids. CDR3 loop: CASSLVARPEKLFF. In nucleotides, the CDR3 is TGTGCCAGCAGCTTGGTCGCCAGGCCCGAAAAACTGTTTTTT.

This sequence joins TRBV19 and TRBJ1-4, with unresolved D. The V end was cut by 3 bases, the J end by 7 bases, with 12 bases between. The CDR3 is 14 amino acids. CDR1 and CDR2 from the germline V gene are LNHDA and SQIVND (reference sequence). The CDR3 is CASSMPPHREKLFF. CDR3 bases: TGTGCCAGTAGTATGCCCCCCCATCGTGAAAAACTGTTTTTT. The full variable domain, its missing parts supplied by reference TRBV19 and TRBJ1-4, is DGGITQSPKYLFRKEGQNVTLSCEQNLNHDAMYWYRQDPGQGLRLIYYSQIVNDFQKGDIAEGYSVSREKKESFPLTVTSAQKNPTAFYLCASSMPPHREKLFFGSGTQLSVL.

A single count supports this clone. The chain couples TRBV19 to TRBJ2-7; D is ambiguous. V lost 4 bases to trimming and J lost 3 bases, with 10 bases between them. CDR3 length equals 13 residues. Germline lookup yields CDR1 LNHDA and CDR2 SQIVND (reference sequence). The DNA of the CDR3 is TGTGCCAGTAGTAGCCAGGCACGCTACGAGCAGTACTTC. Its protein is CASSSQARYEQYF.

The gene calls are TRBV30 and TRBJ1-2; 8 nucleotides align to TRBD1. CDR3 length: 11 amino acids. CDR1 GTSNPN and CDR2 SVGIG come from the germline V gene (reference sequence). V trimming: 4 bases; J trimming: 7 bases; junction bases outside the gene matches: 2. The CDR3 nucleotides are TGTGCCTGGACGACAGGGGCTGGCTACACCTTC. Translated, it gives CAWTTGAGYTF.

The V call is TRBV6-1, the J call TRBJ2-7, with D unclear. Between the trimmed V and J ends, which lost 4 bases and 3 bases, there was a span of 13 bases. The germline gives CDR1 MNHNS, CDR2 SASEGT. This CDR3 comprises 14 residues. CDR3 DNA sequence: TGTGCCAGCAGTGGGCACGGATCATACTACGAGCAGTACTTC. This translates into CASSGHGSYYEQYF.

The chain recombines TRBV19 with TRBJ2-5; D unclear. Germline V gene sequence: CDR1 LNHDA, CDR2 SQIVND (reference sequence). Trimming took off 7 bases at V and 2 bases at J, with 5 bases between the two ends. The length of the CDR3 is 11 residues. The CDR3 nucleotides read TGTGCCAGTAAGGAGCAAGAGACCCAGTACTTC. Its protein is CASKEQETQYF.

The sample holds one count of this clone. Compared with germline, one end of the junction differs, possibly owing to a read error. This chain uses TRBV7-7 with TRBJ2-5; no clear D. Germline V gene data show CDR1 as SSHAT and CDR2 as FNYEAQ (reference sequence). This CDR3 is 12 amino acids long. CDR3 residues: CASSPSRETQYF. Written as DNA, the CDR3 is TGTGCTAGCAGCCCCTCCCGAGAGACCCAGTACTTC.

This chain links TRBV2 with TRBJ2-2; D is ambiguous. There are 11 residues in the CDR3. Germline CDR1 and CDR2: SNHLY and FYNNEI. Trimming cost V 6 bases and J 4 bases, with 3 bases left between them. The CDR3 is CASRSTGELFF. The CDR3 region has the DNA TGTGCCAGCAGAAGCACCGGGGAGCTGTTTTTT. The entire variable domain, with the rest obtained from reference TRBV2 and TRBJ2-2, is as follows: EPEVTQTPSHQVTQMGQEVILRCVPISNHLYFYWYRQILGQKVEFLVSFYNNEISEKSEIFDDQFSVERPDGSNFTLKIRSTKLEDSAMYFCASRSTGELFFGEGSRLTVL.

The chain is built from TRBV30 and TRBJ2-5; 8 bases agree with TRBD2. V lost 3 bases and J lost 4; bases outside the gene matches: 7. The CDR3 runs to 14 residues. CDR1 and CDR2 (germline): GTSNPN, SVGIG (reference sequence). CDR3 coding DNA: TGTGCCTGGAGATCGAGACTAGCGATAGAGACCCAGTACTTC. It specifies CAWRSRLAIETQYF. The complete variable domain, with remaining parts taken from reference TRBV30 and TRBJ2-5, reads SQTIHQWPATLVQPVGSPLSLECTVEGTSNPNLYWYRQAAGRGLQLLFYSVGIGQISSEVPQNLSASRPQDRQFILSSKKLLLSDSGFYLCAWRSRLAIETQYFGPGTRLLVL.

V usage is TRBV7-2 and J usage is TRBJ1-2; 7 bases match TRBD1. J gave up 3 bases and V 5 bases, and 6 bases lay outside the gene matches. The V gene's germline CDR1 is SGHTA and CDR2 FQGNSA. This CDR3 is 14 amino acids long. The CDR3 sequence is CASSPRQGDYGYTF. In DNA, the CDR3 is TGTGCCAGCAGCCCCAGACAGGGAGACTATGGCTACACCTTC.

This clone was counted between two and nine times. V usage is TRBV18 and J usage is TRBJ2-7; D may be TRBD2 (5 bases). The CDR3 sequence is 14 residues long. In germline, CDR1 is KGHSH, CDR2 LQKENI. V lost 6 bases and J 3 bases, leaving 15 bases between the germline ends. The CDR3 DNA reads as TGTGCCAGCTCCCTAAGCGGCGCGATCTACGAGCAGTACTTC. It yields the protein CASSLSGAIYEQYF.

The chain recombines TRBV10-3 with TRBJ2-7, with TRBD1 matching over 9 bases. The CDR3 is 15 amino acids. With 4 bases clipped from V and 2 bases from J, the junction kept 6 bases outside the gene matches. Germline CDR1 ENHRY, CDR2 SYGVKD. CDR3 sequence (DNA): TGTGCCATCAGTGTAGGAGACAGGGGGACCTACGAGCAGTACTTC. It translates to CAISVGDRGTYEQYF.

This chain links TRBV28 with TRBJ2-7, with TRBD2 matching over 15 bases. J gave up 3 bases and V 2 bases, and 14 bases lay outside the gene matches. Looked up from germline, CDR1 is MDHEN and CDR2 is SYDVKM. The CDR3 sequence is 20 residues long. The CDR3 reads CASSLGGSGLAGGRGYEQYF. The CDR3 region has the DNA TGTGCCAGCAGTTTAGGGGGATCTGGACTAGCGGGAGGGCGGGGCTACGAGCAGTACTTC.

The rearrangement uses TRBV5-1 and TRBJ2-1, with D unclear. The length of the CDR3 is 15 residues. Looked up from germline, CDR1 is SGHRS and CDR2 is YFSETQ. Trimming pared 7 bases from V and 4 bases from J, leaving 18 bases between. CDR3 nucleotides: TGCGCCAGCTTCCCGACTCCGAGCAGTTACAATGAGCAGTTCTTC. Translated: CASFPTPSSYNEQFF.

V usage is TRBV18 and J usage is TRBJ2-3; D possibly matches TRBD1 or TRBD2 (5 bases each). The CDR3 spans 15 residues. Germline CDR1 reads KGHSH; CDR2 reads LQKENI. V dropped 2 bases and J dropped 1 base, with 10 bases sitting between them. This CDR3 reads CASSPLGDGTDTQYF. As DNA, the CDR3 is TGTGCCAGCTCACCATTAGGGGACGGCACAGATACGCAGTATTTT.

The V and J genes are TRBV2 and TRBJ2-2; 8 nucleotides match TRBD1. CDR3 length: 13 residues. Germline loops: CDR1 SNHLY, CDR2 FYNNEI. Germline trimming cut 5 bases from V and 7 bases from J; bases unmatched to any gene: 3. CDR3 in DNA: TGTGCCAGCAGTACACAGGGGGTCGGGGAGCTGTTTTTT. This encodes CASSTQGVGELFF.

The gene calls are TRBV6-5 and TRBJ1-1; D remains unclear. V lost 8 bases to trimming and J lost 4 bases, with 14 bases between them. Germline CDR1 and CDR2: MNHEY and SVGAGI. The length of the CDR3 is 13 residues. As DNA, the CDR3 is TGTGCCAGCTGCCCGGTGAAGGGCACTGAAGCTTTCTTT. As protein: CASCPVKGTEAFF.

The chain couples TRBV18 to TRBJ2-3; D unclear. This CDR3 spans 12 amino acids. V lost 4 bases to trimming and J lost 2 bases, with 4 bases between them. The germline CDR1 and CDR2 sequences are KGHSH and LQKENI. CDR3 loop: CASSLVTDTQYF. CDR3 coding DNA: TGTGCCAGCTCACTTGTCACAGATACGCAGTATTTT.

The CDR3 loop reads CASSLYGTQVSYNEQFF. In DNA, the CDR3 is TGTGCCAGCAGTTTATATGGGACCCAGGTATCCTACAATGAGCAGTTCTTC. This chain joins TRBV27 and TRBJ2-1; D may match TRBD1 or TRBD2 (5 bases each). The CDR3 length is 17 residues. The germline V and J ends were trimmed by 1 base and 1 base, with 14 bases remaining between them. Germline assignment: CDR1 MNHEY and CDR2 SMNVEV (reference sequence).

The rearrangement links TRBV7-2 to TRBJ1-5; D perhaps matches TRBD1 (5 bases). The CDR3 has 16 residues. Trimming removed 1 base at V and 6 bases at J, with 16 bases between. CDR1 is SGHTA and CDR2 is FQGNSA in the germline V gene. The CDR3 coding sequence is TGTGCCAGCAGCTTAGTTAGGGGCATTGGGGTTCAGCCCCAGCATTTT. Its translation is CASSLVRGIGVQPQHF.

This clone showed up just once. The V gene is TRBV9, the J gene TRBJ2-2; 7 bases align to TRBD2. Germline-derived CDR1 and CDR2 are SGDLS and YYNGEE. Losses at the gene ends were 0 bases for V and 1 base for J; bases not matched to a gene: 0. The CDR3 is 15 amino acids. The CDR3 spells CASSVGGGNTGELFF. In DNA, the CDR3 is TGTGCCAGCAGCGTAGGGGGGGGGAACACCGGGGAGCTGTTTTTT.

The chain recombines TRBV29-1 with TRBJ1-1; D perhaps matches TRBD1 (5 bases). The V end was cut by 1 base, the J end by 11 bases, with 23 bases between. The germline V gene encodes CDR1 SQVTM and CDR2 ANQGSEA. The CDR3 runs 15 residues. CDR3 coding DNA: TGCAGCGTTGAAGTGAAGTACGGGGGATTCCGTGTGGCTTTCTTT. The encoded protein is CSVEVKYGGFRVAFF.